This T cell receptor beta chain was observed in a study of blood T cell repertoires in COVID-19. Study overall: Italy, Spain and the United States were the sources of the convalescent and acute COVID-19 samples. PBMCs, B-cell-depleted T cells, or T cells provided the cDNA or gDNA that made up the material.

The CDR3 is 16 residues long. CDR1 and CDR2 from the germline V gene are MGHRA and YSYEKL. The V gene lost 1 base and the J gene lost 8 bases, with 15 bases spanning the gap. Under the authors' procedure: Estimates of nucleated cell counts were drawn from the amplification of reference gene primers. Data came from immunoSEQ multiplex PCR; TCRdb stores just in-frame clones and leaves some out. V, J and clone size were drawn from that table, and D and trimming were deduced from the DNA. The sample includes 90,000 to 120,000 clones, approximately 91% of them seen just once. This clone was picked up a small number of times.

This receptor was obtained from a human donor in a cohort sampled during active COVID-19. The J gene is TRBJ1-6, the V gene TRBV4-1, with D uncertain. The sequenced sample consisted of peripheral blood. The CDR3 is CASSQGTSTADSPLHF. In nucleotides, the CDR3 is TGCGCCAGCAGCCAAGGAACATCAACCGCGGATTCACCCCTCCACTTT.